These T cell receptor beta chains were read from a single sample in a study of blood T cell repertoires in COVID-19. Data came from immunoSEQ multiplex PCR; TCRdb stores just in-frame clones and leaves some out. The data contain roughly 200,000 clones, roughly 80% of them singletons. The sample was peripheral blood. Receptor source: a woman of 80 years or more with COVID-19, enrolled during active disease. CDR3s include the opening cysteine and the closing phenylalanine or tryptophan. Each record gives: J gene, clone size, V gene, D gene, CDR3 DNA, CDR3 protein. A D gene is named only where the DNA matches it firmly. Size values are once, few and many counts, or a class for expanded clones, and some rows have none.

TRBJ2-7 | NA | TRBV2 | NA | TGTGCCAGCAGTTCGGTCGGCGCGGCCGAGCAGTACTTC | CASSSVGAAEQYF
TRBJ2-3 | NA | TRBV9 | TRBD2 | TGTGCCAGCAGCGTAGGCAAGCGGGGGGGAACCAGCACAGATACGCAGTATTTT | CASSVGKRGGTSTDTQYF
TRBJ1-2 | NA | TRBV7-2 | NA | TGTGCCAGCAGCTTAGCTGCGAGGACTAACTATGGCTACACCTTC | CASSLAARTNYGYTF
TRBJ1-2 | NA | TRBV19 | NA | TGTGCCAGTACCAGGGGCTATGGCTACACCTTC | CASTRGYGYTF
TRBJ1-3 | NA | TRBV28 | TRBD1 | TGTGCCAGCATCAGACAGGGTCGAAACACCATATATTTT | CASIRQGRNTIYF
TRBJ2-1 | NA | TRBV19 | NA | TGTGCCAGTAGGGGGGGGCTAGCGGATTACAATGAGCAGTTCTTC | CASRGGLADYNEQFF
TRBJ1-2 | many | TRBV29-1 | NA | TGCAGCGTTGGGGACGGGGGGTTCGGTGGCTACACCTTC | CSVGDGGFGGYTF
TRBJ1-1 | NA | TRBV13 | NA | TGTGCCAGCAAGTCCAGAGGAGTACTGAACACTGAAGCTTTCTTT | CASKSRGVLNTEAFF
TRBJ2-2 | NA | TRBV2 | NA | TGTGCCAGCAAGTTGGAGCTCGGCGGGGAGCTGTTTTTT | CASKLELGGELFF
TRBJ2-7 | NA | TRBV10-2 | TRBD2 | TGCGCCAGCAGTGAACAGCGGGGGGGCCCGTACGAGCAGTACTTC | CASSEQRGGPYEQYF
TRBJ1-2 | NA | TRBV5-1 | TRBD1 | TGCGCCAGCAGCCGAGGGGGCCCCTATGGCTACACCTTC | CASSRGGPYGYTF
TRBJ1-2 | NA | TRBV4-3 | TRBD1 | TGCGCCAGCAGCCGCCATAGGACAGGCGACTATGGCTACACCTTC | CASSRHRTGDYGYTF
TRBJ2-2 | NA | TRBV19 | TRBD2 | TGTGCCACAGGGACTAGCGGGGGATCGAACACCGGGGAGCTGTTTTTT | CATGTSGGSNTGELFF
TRBJ2-3 | NA | TRBV7-6 | NA | TGTGCCAGCAGCTTAGTAGAGCGACCCACAGATACGCAGTATTTT | CASSLVERPTDTQYF
TRBJ2-2 | few | TRBV11-3 | TRBD1 | TGTGCCAGCAGCTTGCGACAGGGTTCCGGGGAGCTGTTTTTT | CASSLRQGSGELFF
TRBJ1-2 | NA | TRBV3-1/TRBV3-2 | NA | TGTGCCAGCAGTCAGACGCCGGGAAAGGGTGGCTACACCTTC | CASSQTPGKGGYTF
TRBJ2-5 | NA | TRBV14 | TRBD2 | TGTGCCAGCAGCCGGCTAGCGGGGAGGTACCAAGAGACCCAGTACTTC | CASSRLAGRYQETQYF
TRBJ1-1 | few | TRBV6-2/TRBV6-3 | NA | TGTGCCAGCAGTCTCGGACAGACCACTGAAGCTTTCTTT | CASSLGQTTEAFF
TRBJ2-7 | NA | TRBV13 | TRBD2 | TGTGCCAGCAGCTACCAGGTGGGGGGGTCCTACGAGCAGTACTTC | CASSYQVGGSYEQYF
TRBJ1-1 | NA | TRBV5-6 | TRBD1 | TGTGCCAGCAGAACCTGGGGACAGGGGAAGGACACTGAAGCTTTCTTT | CASRTWGQGKDTEAFF
TRBJ2-3 | NA | TRBV29-1 | NA | TGCAGCGCCCACGGGACACGCAGCACAGATACGCAGTATTTT | CSAHGTRSTDTQYF
TRBJ1-4 | NA | TRBV5-4 | TRBD1 | TGTGCCAGCAGCTTATTAGCAGGGGGCGCCGAAAAACTGTTTTTT | CASSLLAGGAEKLFF
TRBJ1-4 | NA | TRBV2 | NA | TGTGCCAGCAGCGCCTACAGCATTGAAAAACTGTTTTTT | CASSAYSIEKLFF
TRBJ2-3 | NA | TRBV15 | NA | TGTGCCACCAGCAGAGATCGGGGAGATACGCAGTATTTT | CATSRDRGDTQYF
TRBJ1-6 | NA | TRBV28 | NA | TGTGCCAGCAGGTCAAGGACAGCATATAATTCACCCCTCCACTTT | CASRSRTAYNSPLHF
TRBJ2-1 | NA | TRBV20-1 | NA | TGCAGTGCTAGCACTCACAATGAGCAGTTCTTC | CSASTHNEQFF
TRBJ1-2 | NA | TRBV7-3 | NA | TGTGCCAGCAGCTTGGGTAGTGGGCTTGACTATGGCTACACCTTC | CASSLGSGLDYGYTF
TRBJ1-3 | NA | TRBV10-3 | NA | TGTGCCATCAGTGAAGTTCAGGGAGGAAACACCATATATTTT | CAISEVQGGNTIYF
TRBJ1-4 | NA | TRBV3-1/TRBV3-2 | TRBD1 | TGTGCCAGCAGCCACTTCCGACAGGGTAATGAAAAACTGTTTTTT | CASSHFRQGNEKLFF
TRBJ1-5 | NA | TRBV24-1 | NA | TGTGCCACCAGTGGGCAGGGGATTGGTAATCAGCCCCAGCATTTT | CATSGQGIGNQPQHF
TRBJ1-1 | NA | TRBV7-9 | NA | TGTGCCAGCAGCTCCTATTACACTGAAGCTTTCTTT | CASSSYYTEAFF
TRBJ2-5 | NA | TRBV5-1 | NA | TGCGCCAGCAGCCTAGGGACTTACAATCAAGAGACCCAGTACTTC | CASSLGTYNQETQYF
TRBJ1-2 | NA | TRBV6-1 | NA | TGTGCCAGCAGTGCGAGGGAACTGGCTGGCGGATATGGCTACACCTTC | CASSARELAGGYGYTF
TRBJ2-7 | NA | TRBV30 | NA | TGTGCCTGGTCCATTTCCGATCGGCGGGACGAGCAGTACTTC | CAWSISDRRDEQYF
TRBJ2-5 | NA | TRBV24-1 | NA | TGTGCCACCAGTGACCCCGGGAAGCCCCAAGAGACCCAGTACTTC | CATSDPGKPQETQYF
TRBJ2-7 | NA | TRBV19 | NA | TGTGCCAGTAGTATGAACGGACAGCCCTACGAGCAGTACTTC | CASSMNGQPYEQYF
TRBJ1-2 | once | TRBV10-3 | NA | TGTGCCATCAGGCCCGAGAAGTATGGCTACACCTTC | CAIRPEKYGYTF
TRBJ1-1 | NA | TRBV6-4 | NA | TGTGCCAGCAGTGACGGTAAGTGGGGCCAGGGCTCCAGGAACACTGAAGCTTTCTTT | CASSDGKWGQGSRNTEAFF
TRBJ1-6 | NA | TRBV3-1/TRBV3-2 | NA | TGTGCCAGCAGCCAAGAAGGAGGTCGGTCTTCACCCCTCCACTTT | CASSQEGGRSSPLHF
TRBJ2-3 | NA | TRBV27 | TRBD2 | TGTGCCAGCAGTACCCAGCGGGAACTCACAGATACGCAGTATTTT | CASSTQRELTDTQYF
TRBJ1-1 | NA | TRBV18 | TRBD1 | TGTGCCAGCTCACCGGGGGCAGGGGGCCCCGACGCTTTCTTT | CASSPGAGGPDAFF
TRBJ2-1 | NA | TRBV3-1/TRBV3-2 | TRBD2 | TGTGCCAGCAGCCCCTTACGACTAGCGGGGGACAATGAGCAGTTCTTC | CASSPLRLAGDNEQFF
TRBJ1-2 | NA | TRBV5-1 | NA | TGCGCCAGCAGCTTGGGGCCAGGGACTTCGTATGGCTACACCTTC | CASSLGPGTSYGYTF
TRBJ2-1 | NA | TRBV6-6 | NA | TGTGCCAGCAGTTTTCAGGGGCAGAGGAGCAATGAGCAGTTCTTC | CASSFQGQRSNEQFF
TRBJ1-2 | NA | TRBV5-1 | TRBD1 | TGCGCCAGCAGCGACCTCCGGGACAGGGGGCGACTAGGCTATGGCTACACCTTC | CASSDLRDRGRLGYGYTF
TRBJ2-1 | NA | TRBV7-3 | TRBD1 | TGTGCCAGCAGCCTCCTGGGGACAGGGTCCGACAATGAGCAGTTCTTC | CASSLLGTGSDNEQFF
TRBJ1-1 | NA | TRBV19 | NA | TGTGCCAGTAGTCCAGGGTCAGAAGCTTTCTTT | CASSPGSEAFF
TRBJ2-1 | once | TRBV10-3 | TRBD2 | TGTGCCATCAGTGAGCCGACCCGGCGGGGGGCCAACAATGAGCAGTTCTTC | CAISEPTRRGANNEQFF
TRBJ1-2 | once | TRBV5-1 | TRBD1 | TGCGCCAGCAGTTCTGGACAGGGGGCCGATGGCTACACCTTC | CASSSGQGADGYTF
TRBJ1-2 | NA | TRBV28 | TRBD1 | TGTGCCAGCAGCCAGGGGGTTAACTATGGCTACACCTTC | CASSQGVNYGYTF
TRBJ1-2 | NA | TRBV19 | NA | TGTGCCAGCAATTTCAATGGAGTTAACTATGGCTACACCTTC | CASNFNGVNYGYTF
TRBJ2-1 | once | TRBV9 | TRBD2 | TGTGCCAGCACGAGGGTAGCGGGGAACAATGAGCAGTTCTTC | CASTRVAGNNEQFF